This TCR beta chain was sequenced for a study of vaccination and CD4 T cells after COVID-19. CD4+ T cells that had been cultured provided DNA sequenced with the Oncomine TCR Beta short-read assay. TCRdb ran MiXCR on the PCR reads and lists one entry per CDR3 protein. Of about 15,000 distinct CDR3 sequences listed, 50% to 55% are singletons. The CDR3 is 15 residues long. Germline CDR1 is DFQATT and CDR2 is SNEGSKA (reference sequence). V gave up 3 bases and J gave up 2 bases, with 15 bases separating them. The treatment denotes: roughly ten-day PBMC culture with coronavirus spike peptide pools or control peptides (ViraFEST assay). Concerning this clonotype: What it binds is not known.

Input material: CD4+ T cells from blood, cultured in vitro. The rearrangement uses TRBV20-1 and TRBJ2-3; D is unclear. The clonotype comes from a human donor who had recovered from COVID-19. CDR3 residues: CSASAIGLFTDTQYF. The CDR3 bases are TGCAGTGCTAGTGCCATCGGTCTATTCACAGATACGCAGTATTTT.